The 27 T cell receptor beta chains reported below all come from one sample, sequenced in a study of T-cell memory formation after mild COVID-19. TCRdb itself ran the 5' RACE reads through MiXCR, one entry per CDR3 protein. The repertoire holds 150,000 to 200,000 distinct CDR3 sequences, with about 9.9% as singletons. The sample taken for sequencing was PBMCs or a T cell subset sorted from them (not recorded which). These receptors were collected from a man aged 18 to 30 who had mild COVID-19 (a few samples of this study predate the infection). Cell type and time point are not known.

The gene calls are TRBV7-2 and TRBJ1-4; D unclear. Trimming removed 2 bases at V and 4 bases at J, with 11 bases between. The CDR3 is 15 residues long. Per the germline V gene, CDR1 is SGHTA and CDR2 is FQGNSA. CDR3 amino acids: CASSLNGNLNEKLFF. DNA of the CDR3: TGTGCCAGCAGCTTAAACGGCAATCTTAATGAAAAACTGTTTTTT.

This clonotype turned up a few times. The chain has TRBV7-9 and TRBJ2-3, with 9 bases lining up with TRBD2. Germline loops: CDR1 SEHNR, CDR2 FQNEAQ (reference sequence). The ends lost 2 bases at V and 4 bases at J; junction bases unmatched: 4. The CDR3 runs 15 residues. The CDR3 sequence is CASSLWLAGSDTQYF. The CDR3 DNA reads TGTGCCAGCAGCTTATGGCTAGCGGGGTCAGATACGCAGTATTTT.

This clonotype has a handful of counts. The chain is built from TRBV6-5 and TRBJ1-5, with 7 bases that match TRBD1. This CDR3 contains 14 residues. The germline gives CDR1 MNHEY, CDR2 SVGAGI. After removal of 6 bases from V and 5 bases from J, the junction contained 7 bases not matched to a gene. The CDR3 bases are TGTGCCAGCAGCAAACAGGGGAGAGATCAGCCCCAGCATTTT. It yields the protein CASSKQGRDQPQHF.

This chain connects TRBV4-1 to TRBJ1-5; the match to TRBD1 covers 11 bases. The CDR3 loop spans 17 amino acids. In germline, CDR1 is MGHRA, CDR2 YSYEKL. The V gene end was trimmed by 1 base and the J gene end by 2 bases; junction bases not matched to a gene: 4. The CDR3 nucleotides read TGCGCCAGCAGCCAAGGGACAGGGGGCGCGGGCAATCAGCCCCAGCATTTT. It is translated as CASSQGTGGAGNQPQHF.

This clonotype was counted only a few times. This chain uses TRBV5-1 with TRBJ1-2; 11 bases are shared with TRBD1. Germline V gene data show CDR1 as SGHRS and CDR2 as YFSETQ. CDR3 length equals 15 residues. The V and J ends lost 2 bases and 3 bases, in that order; junction bases with no gene match: 3. The CDR3 loop reads CASSLRTGGDYGYTF. The CDR3, as DNA: TGCGCCAGCAGCTTAAGGACAGGGGGCGACTATGGCTACACCTTC.

The chain couples TRBV5-1 to TRBJ1-1; 7 bases align to TRBD1. Losses at the gene ends were 4 bases for V and 3 bases for J; bases not matched to a gene: 6. This CDR3 has 14 residues. Germline CDR1 SGHRS, CDR2 YFSETQ. The CDR3 DNA reads TGCGCCAGCAGCACTACAGGGGCGGACACTGAAGCTTTCTTT. Translating gives CASSTTGADTEAFF. The variable domain in full, completed from reference TRBV5-1 and TRBJ1-1, reads KAGVTQTPRYLIKTRGQQVTLSCSPISGHRSVSWYQQTPGQGLQFLFEYFSETQRNKGNFPGRFSGRQFSNSRSEMNVSTLELGDSALYLCASSTTGADTEAFFGQGTRLTVV.

The J gene is TRBJ2-1, the V gene TRBV7-8; TRBD1 aligns across 7 bases. The V gene end was trimmed by 8 bases and the J gene end by 1 base; junction bases not matched to a gene: 8. This CDR3 has 15 amino acids. Germline V gene sequence: CDR1 SGHVS, CDR2 FQNEAQ. The CDR3, as DNA: TGTGCCAGCCTACTAGGACAGGCTTCCTACAATGAGCAGTTCTTC. Its translation: CASLLGQASYNEQFF.

This clonotype showed up just a few times. The rearrangement uses TRBV5-1 and TRBJ2-1; D is unresolved. CDR3 length: 15 residues. The V end lost 3 bases, the J end lost 0 bases, and 10 bases lay between the germline ends. From germline, CDR1 is SGHRS and CDR2 YFSETQ. The CDR3 nucleotides read TGCGCCAGCAGCTCCCGGTCCCACTCCTACAATGAGCAGTTCTTC. Encoded protein: CASSSRSHSYNEQFF.

The chain uses TRBV27 and TRBJ1-6, with 9 bases matching TRBD1. Germline lookup yields CDR1 MNHEY and CDR2 SMNVEV (reference sequence). Trimming removed 1 base from V and 9 bases from J; junction bases left unmatched: 7. The CDR3 is 16 amino acids. CDR3 residues: CASSLFFGTGSSPLHF. CDR3 nucleotides: TGTGCCAGCAGTTTATTTTTCGGGACAGGGAGTTCACCCCTCCACTTT.

This clonotype was observed once. The chain is built from TRBV5-1 and TRBJ1-5, with 7 bases matching TRBD1. The trim removed 2 bases at V and 5 bases at J, leaving 4 bases unmatched. This CDR3 region has 14 residues. Germline CDR1 and CDR2: SGHRS and YFSETQ. CDR3 sequence: CASSFTGDDQPQHF. The DNA for the CDR3 is TGCGCCAGCAGCTTCACAGGGGATGATCAGCCCCAGCATTTT. The whole variable domain, remainder taken from reference TRBV5-1 and TRBJ1-5, is KAGVTQTPRYLIKTRGQQVTLSCSPISGHRSVSWYQQTPGQGLQFLFEYFSETQRNKGNFPGRFSGRQFSNSRSEMNVSTLELGDSALYLCASSFTGDDQPQHFGDGTRLSIL.

This clonotype was recorded a few times. The CDR3 reads CASSGQGGTDTQYF. The CDR3 nucleotides read TGTGCCAGCAGTGGACAGGGAGGCACAGATACGCAGTATTTT. The rearrangement uses TRBV2 and TRBJ2-3; TRBD1 aligns across 7 bases. The CDR3 has 14 residues. The germline V gene encodes CDR1 SNHLY and CDR2 FYNNEI. The V and J ends lost 4 bases and 1 base, in that order; junction bases with no gene match: 2.

This clonotype was observed at least ten times. The rearrangement joins TRBV6-2 or TRBV6-3 to TRBJ2-7; D possibly corresponds to TRBD2 (6 bases). This CDR3 has 15 residues. The V end was cut by 10 bases, the J end by 0 bases, with 19 bases between. Germline CDR1 MNHEY, CDR2 SVGEGT. The DNA of the CDR3 is TGTGCCACCAGGAGGGGACCATCGAGCTCCTACGAGCAGTACGTC. This encodes CATRRGPSSSYEQYV.

The rearrangement uses TRBV4-3 and TRBJ1-6; 7 bases are shared with TRBD1. Trimming at V came to 3 bases and at J to 7 bases, leaving 9 bases not matched to a gene. This CDR3 has 16 amino acids. Germline CDR1 LGHNA, CDR2 YSLEER. CDR3 bases: TGCGCCAGCAGCCATGAGCCGACAGGGAGGAATTCACCCCTCCACTTT. Protein product: CASSHEPTGRNSPLHF.

This clonotype was seen a few times. The V gene is TRBV7-2, the J gene TRBJ2-7; 8 bases are shared with TRBD2. CDR1 is SGHTA and CDR2 is FQGNSA in the germline V gene. Trimming took 3 bases from V and 2 from J; bases not matched to a gene: 3. The CDR3 loop spans 14 amino acids. The CDR3 coding sequence is TGTGCCAGCAGCTTCGCGGGACTAGCCTACGAGCAGTACTTC. This translates into CASSFAGLAYEQYF.

This clonotype came up a few times. The V call is TRBV7-9, the J call TRBJ1-5, with TRBD1 as a possible D gene (5 bases). Germline V gene lookup returns CDR1 SEHNR and CDR2 FQNEAQ (reference sequence). Trimming removed 5 bases at V and 7 bases at J, with 15 bases between. The CDR3 length is 14 residues. CDR3: CASSPLGGGQPQHF. For the CDR3, the DNA is TGTGCCAGCAGCCCCCTTGGGGGAGGCCAGCCCCAGCATTTT.

This clonotype has only a few counts. The chain is built from TRBV2 and TRBJ1-2; 9 nucleotides agree with TRBD1. V was pared by 8 bases and J by 6 bases, with 7 bases of the junction left unmatched. Germline CDR1 is SNHLY and CDR2 is FYNNEI. CDR3 length: 13 amino acids. Here the CDR3 DNA reads TGTGCCAGCCGGGACAGGGAAATAGATGGCTACACCTTC. It codes for CASRDREIDGYTF.

This sequence joins TRBV7-2 and TRBJ2-2, with unresolved D. V gave up 3 bases and J gave up 1 base, with 6 bases separating them. Looked up from germline, CDR1 is SGHTA and CDR2 is FQGNSA. The CDR3 extends over 14 amino acids. CDR3 sequence: CASSFRLNTGELFF. CDR3 DNA: TGTGCCAGCAGCTTCCGTCTGAACACCGGGGAGCTGTTTTTT.

V and J are TRBV20-1 and TRBJ2-3; D is perhaps TRBD1 or TRBD2 (6 bases each). Germline CDR1 reads DFQATT; CDR2 reads SNEGSKA (reference sequence). The CDR3 spans 16 residues. V was pared by 3 bases and J by 1 base, with 17 bases between. CDR3 in DNA: TGCAGTGCTAGTAGTCAAGGGGGGAGAGGCACAGATACGCAGTATTTT. Encoded protein: CSASSQGGRGTDTQYF.

In its sample, this clonotype was seen a few times. The chain is built from TRBV4-1 and TRBJ2-3; 8 bases line up with TRBD1. This CDR3 has 17 amino acids. V shed 4 bases, J shed 1 base, and the junction held 10 bases outside the gene matches. CDR1 and CDR2 (germline): MGHRA, YSYEKL. CDR3 nucleotides: TGCGCCAGCAGCCTGAACGGACAGGGCCGGGGCACAGATACGCAGTATTTT. Protein: CASSLNGQGRGTDTQYF.

This chain connects TRBV4-3 to TRBJ1-2, with 12 positions matching TRBD1. This CDR3 contains 16 residues. The V segment lost 1 base and the J segment 8 bases; nucleotides outside the gene matches: 8. Per the germline V gene, CDR1 is LGHNA and CDR2 is YSLEER. In DNA, the CDR3 is TGCGCCAGCAGCCAAGTTCGGGGACAGGGGGCGCGAGGCTACACCTTC. Its protein is CASSQVRGQGARGYTF.

There are a few counts of this clonotype. The V gene is TRBV15, the J gene TRBJ2-5; D is perhaps TRBD1 (6 bases). Per germline, CDR1 LNHNV and CDR2 YYDKDF (reference sequence). The CDR3 runs 15 residues. Trimming left V 1 base short and J 5 bases short, with 14 bases between. DNA of the CDR3: TGTGCCACCAGCAGAGTGGACAGACCTCGGGAGACCCAGTACTTC. This codes for CATSRVDRPRETQYF. The entire variable domain, with the rest obtained from reference TRBV15 and TRBJ2-5, is as follows: DAMVIQNPRYQVTQFGKPVTLSCSQTLNHNVMYWYQQKSSQAPKLLFHYYDKDFNNEADTPDNFQSRRPNTSFCFLDIRSPGLGDTAMYLCATSRVDRPRETQYFGPGTRLLVL.

This chain links TRBV20-1 with TRBJ2-1, with TRBD2 matching over 10 bases. V lost 6 bases to trimming and J lost 4 bases; unmatched junction nucleotides: 9. CDR3 length: 15 amino acids. Germline V gives CDR1 DFQATT, CDR2 SNEGSKA (reference sequence). CDR3 sequence: CSASLAGATYNEQFF. CDR3 nucleotide sequence: TGCAGTGCATCGCTAGCGGGGGCAACTTACAATGAGCAGTTCTTC.

This clonotype was counted ten times or more. This chain uses TRBV6-2 or TRBV6-3 with TRBJ2-7; TRBD1 matches 8 bases. This CDR3 comprises 13 residues. Per germline, CDR1 MNHEY and CDR2 SVGEGT. J lost 6 bases, V lost 5 bases, and 6 bases had no gene match. The CDR3 loop is CASSRTGLSEQYF. CDR3 DNA sequence: TGTGCCAGCAGTCGGACAGGGCTCTCCGAGCAGTACTTC.

The chain recombines TRBV6-2 or TRBV6-3 with TRBJ1-5; D is perhaps TRBD1 (5 bases). The CDR3 spans 12 residues. Germline loops: CDR1 MNHEY, CDR2 SVGEGT. V dropped 11 bases and J dropped 3 bases, with 11 bases sitting between them. The CDR3 is CAAGQPNQPQHF. The CDR3 DNA reads as TGTGCCGCCGGACAACCCAATCAGCCCCAGCATTTT.

This chain connects TRBV3-1 to TRBJ2-2; possibly TRBD1 or TRBD2 for D (5 bases each). With 3 bases removed from V and 0 bases from J, the gap between germline ends came to 8 bases. The germline V gene has CDR1 LGHDT and CDR2 YNNKEL (reference sequence). The CDR3 is 15 amino acids. CDR3 sequence (DNA): TGTGCCAGCAGCCAGGGACCGTCGAACACCGGGGAGCTGTTTTTT. Protein product: CASSQGPSNTGELFF. Complete variable domain (other parts from reference TRBV3-1 and TRBJ2-2): DTAVSQTPKYLVTQMGNDKSIKCEQNLGHDTMYWYKQDSKKFLKIMFSYNNKELIINETVPNRFSPKSPDKAHLNLHINSLELGDSAVYFCASSQGPSNTGELFFGEGSRLTVL.

The chain carries TRBV7-8 and TRBJ2-5; no clear D. CDR1 and CDR2 (germline): SGHVS, FQNEAQ. The CDR3 has 16 residues. The V and J ends lost 5 bases and 5 bases respectively, with 21 bases between them. The CDR3 DNA reads as TGTGCCAGCAGCCCAATGGCCAGCACAACCGGGGAGACCCAGTACTTC. It yields the protein CASSPMASTTGETQYF.

There are a few counts of this clonotype. The chain recombines TRBV4-1 with TRBJ2-1; TRBD2 agrees at 11 bases. V lost 4 bases and J lost 3; bases outside the gene matches: 5. CDR3 length: 16 amino acids. Germline CDR1 is MGHRA and CDR2 is YSYEKL. CDR3 DNA: TGCGCCAGCAGCCCGGGTGGGACTAGCGGCTACAATGAGCAGTTCTTC. It specifies CASSPGGTSGYNEQFF.